Listed below are T cell receptor beta chains from one sample, sequenced in a study of neoadjuvant anti-PD-1 for oral cavity cancer. The method was immunoSEQ multiplex PCR; TCRdb's version includes in-frame clones alone and lacks a portion of them. The table lists about 79,000 clones, 80% to 90% of them singletons. This specimen consisted of PBMCs, obtained before nivolumab (anti-PD-1) treatment. These receptors were obtained from a person between 40 and 79 years old with oral cavity squamous cell carcinoma. Each CDR3 is given with its conserved first and last residue. A D gene is named only where the DNA matches it firmly. Clone size is shown for a subset of rows, as once, few, many or a class of expanded clone.

j_gene: TRBJ2-1; abundance: -; d_gene: -; v_gene: TRBV6-6; CDR3aa: CASMGGLGEQFF; CDR3nt: TGTGCCAGCATGGGGGGTCTGGGTGAGCAGTTCTTC
j_gene: TRBJ1-2; abundance: -; d_gene: -; v_gene: TRBV6-6; CDR3aa: CASSYSGTDYGYTF; CDR3nt: TGTGCCAGCAGTTACTCCGGGACGGACTATGGCTACACCTTC
j_gene: TRBJ1-6; abundance: -; d_gene: TRBD1; v_gene: TRBV6-5; CDR3aa: CASSYGQGFYNSPLHF; CDR3nt: TGTGCCAGCAGTTACGGACAGGGGTTCTATAATTCACCCCTCCACTTT
j_gene: TRBJ2-2; abundance: -; d_gene: -; v_gene: TRBV6-5; CDR3aa: CASTTDSTNTGELFF; CDR3nt: TGTGCCAGCACCACCGACTCTACGAACACCGGGGAGCTGTTTTTT
j_gene: TRBJ2-3; abundance: -; d_gene: -; v_gene: TRBV5-1; CDR3aa: CASSAGTQLTDTQYF; CDR3nt: TGCGCCAGCAGCGCCGGGACTCAACTAACAGATACGCAGTATTTT
j_gene: TRBJ2-2; abundance: -; d_gene: -; v_gene: TRBV15; CDR3aa: CATSTTRGFTGELFF; CDR3nt: TGTGCCACCAGCACCACCCGAGGGTTCACCGGGGAGCTGTTTTTT
j_gene: TRBJ2-2; abundance: -; d_gene: -; v_gene: TRBV6-4; CDR3aa: CASSEDPEGTGELFF; CDR3nt: TGTGCCAGCAGTGAAGATCCAGAAGGGACCGGGGAGCTGTTTTTT
j_gene: TRBJ2-1; abundance: -; d_gene: -; v_gene: TRBV9; CDR3aa: CASSVGGTSPNEQFF; CDR3nt: TGTGCCAGCAGCGTAGGCGGGACCAGCCCCAATGAGCAGTTCTTC
j_gene: TRBJ2-1; abundance: -; d_gene: TRBD2; v_gene: TRBV6-1; CDR3aa: CASSGLAGRDDEQFF; CDR3nt: TGTGCCAGCAGTGGACTAGCGGGTCGGGATGATGAGCAGTTCTTC
j_gene: TRBJ1-2; abundance: -; d_gene: -; v_gene: TRBV30; CDR3aa: CAWRLQALKSGYTF; CDR3nt: TGTGCCTGGAGATTACAGGCCCTGAAGAGTGGCTACACCTTC
j_gene: TRBJ1-5; abundance: -; d_gene: -; v_gene: TRBV6-6; CDR3aa: CASRRTGRNQPQHF; CDR3nt: TGTGCCAGCAGGCGAACAGGTCGCAATCAGCCCCAGCATTTT
j_gene: TRBJ2-3; abundance: once; d_gene: TRBD2; v_gene: TRBV19; CDR3aa: CASSPGLGSDTQYF; CDR3nt: TGTGCCAGTAGCCCGGGACTAGGCTCAGATACGCAGTATTTT
j_gene: TRBJ1-2; abundance: -; d_gene: -; v_gene: TRBV28; CDR3aa: CASSSSYRVLRGYTF; CDR3nt: TGTGCCAGCAGCTCTTCTTACAGGGTTTTGAGGGGCTACACCTTC
j_gene: TRBJ1-3; abundance: -; d_gene: -; v_gene: TRBV28; CDR3aa: CASSTTGSAGNTIYF; CDR3nt: TGTGCCAGCAGTACCACAGGGAGTGCTGGAAACACCATATATTTT
j_gene: TRBJ1-5; abundance: -; d_gene: -; v_gene: TRBV7-8; CDR3aa: CASSLDQGANQPQHF; CDR3nt: TGTGCCAGCAGCTTAGATCAGGGTGCCAATCAGCCCCAGCATTTT
j_gene: TRBJ1-5; abundance: few; d_gene: TRBD1; v_gene: TRBV6-4; CDR3aa: CASRTGVCQPQHF; CDR3nt: TGTGCCAGCAGGACAGGGGTCTGTCAGCCCCAGCATTTT
j_gene: TRBJ1-1; abundance: -; d_gene: -; v_gene: TRBV6-1; CDR3aa: CASSEEENTEAFF; CDR3nt: TGTGCCAGCAGTGAAGAAGAGAACACTGAAGCTTTCTTT
j_gene: TRBJ1-1; abundance: -; d_gene: TRBD1; v_gene: TRBV18; CDR3aa: CASSPNGQGRTEAFF; CDR3nt: TGTGCCAGCTCACCAAACGGACAGGGGCGTACTGAAGCTTTCTTT